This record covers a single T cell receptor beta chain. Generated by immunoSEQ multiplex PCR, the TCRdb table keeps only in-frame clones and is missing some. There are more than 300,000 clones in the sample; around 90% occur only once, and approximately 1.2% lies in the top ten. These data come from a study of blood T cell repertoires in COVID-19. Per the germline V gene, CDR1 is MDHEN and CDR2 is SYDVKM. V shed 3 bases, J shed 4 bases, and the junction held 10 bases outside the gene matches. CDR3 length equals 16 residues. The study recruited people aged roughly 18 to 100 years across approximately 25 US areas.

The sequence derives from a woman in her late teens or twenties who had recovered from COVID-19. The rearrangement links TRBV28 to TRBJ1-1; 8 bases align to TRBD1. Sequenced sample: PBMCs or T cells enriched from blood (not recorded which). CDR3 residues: CASSFAPDRGGTEAFF. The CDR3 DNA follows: TGTGCCAGCAGTTTCGCGCCCGACAGGGGAGGCACTGAAGCTTTCTTT.